The next 28 T cell receptor beta chains were all read from a single sample in a study of neurological immune-mediated disorders. TCRdb reprocessed the 5' RACE reads with MiXCR, giving one entry per CDR3 protein. The sample records fewer than 110,000 distinct CDR3 sequences, less than 14% being singletons. Time point reported: longitudinal time-point 3. Source material: PBMCs. The receptor set was obtained from a female donor with HTLV-1-associated myelopathy (HAM/TSP).

This sequence joins TRBV6-2 or TRBV6-3 and TRBJ1-1; the match to TRBD1 covers 7 bases. CDR3 size: 14 residues. Germline V gene lookup returns CDR1 MNHEY and CDR2 SVGEGT. After removal of 0 bases from V and 4 bases from J, the junction contained 2 bases not matched to a gene. CDR3 loop: CASSYSYRGTEAFF. The CDR3 region has the DNA TGTGCCAGCAGTTACTCCTACAGGGGCACTGAAGCTTTCTTT.

Many counts were recorded for this clonotype. The chain is built from TRBV20-1 and TRBJ2-1; 8 bases are shared with TRBD2. V was pared by 2 bases and J by 0 bases, with 6 bases of the junction left unmatched. Germline V CDR1 and CDR2: DFQATT, SNEGSKA (reference sequence). This CDR3 has 16 amino acids. CDR3 region: CSARTNRGGSYNEQFF. CDR3 nucleotides: TGCAGTGCTAGAACGAACCGGGGGGGCTCCTACAATGAGCAGTTCTTC.

This clonotype has at least ten counts. The chain combines TRBV10-3 with TRBJ1-1; perhaps TRBD1 as D (5 bases). V was trimmed by 6 bases and J by 7 bases, leaving 18 bases between them. Germline V lookup: CDR1 ENHRY, CDR2 SYGVKD. The CDR3 length is 14 residues. The CDR3 region is CAIRGPRDGNEAFF. The CDR3 coding sequence is TGTGCCATCAGGGGTCCTCGGGACGGGAATGAAGCTTTCTTT.

This clonotype was recorded many times. This chain uses TRBV12-3 or TRBV12-4 with TRBJ2-1; D remains unclear. The CDR3 totals 13 residues. V lost 3 bases, J lost 6 bases, and 9 bases lay in between. This CDR3 reads CASSLGWPNEQFF. The CDR3 DNA reads TGTGCCAGCAGTTTGGGATGGCCCAATGAGCAGTTCTTC.

Ten or more counts support this clonotype. The chain is built from TRBV11-2 and TRBJ2-1, with no clear D. Trimming left V 2 bases short and J 7 bases short, with 12 bases between. The CDR3 loop spans 14 amino acids. Germline values: CDR1 SGHAT, CDR2 FQNNGV. CDR3 amino acids: CASSLPGRKNEQFF. The CDR3 coding sequence is TGTGCCAGCAGCTTACCCGGCAGGAAAAATGAGCAGTTCTTC.

This clonotype was seen repeatedly, ten times or more. The chain joins TRBV5-1 to TRBJ2-1; no reliable D call. Germline loops: CDR1 SGHRS, CDR2 YFSETQ. The ends were cut back, 0 bases at V and 9 bases at J, with 10 bases in the middle. CDR3 length: 13 residues. CDR3 nucleotide sequence: TGCGCCAGCAGCTTGGCATCAGCCGGTGAGCAGTTCTTC. Amino acids: CASSLASAGEQFF.

With regard to this clonotype: One base away lies a much larger clone, so this may be a sequencing read error. The CDR3: CSAIASGGSTYNEQFF. Written as DNA, the CDR3 is TGCAGTGCTATAGCTAGCGGGGGGTCAACCTACAATGAGCAGTTCTTC. This chain links TRBV20-1 with TRBJ2-1, with 11 positions matching TRBD2. Germline CDR1 reads DFQATT; CDR2 reads SNEGSKA (reference sequence). CDR3 length: 16 residues. Trimming removed 4 bases from V and 2 bases from J; junction bases left unmatched: 7.

This clonotype has at least ten counts. This rearrangement joins TRBV7-9 to TRBJ2-3; D possibly corresponds to TRBD1 (5 bases). The germline V gene encodes CDR1 SEHNR and CDR2 FQNEAQ (reference sequence). V shed 0 bases and J shed 4 bases, with 14 bases lying between them. The CDR3 loop spans 16 amino acids. CDR3 residues: CASSLAGTVGPDTQYF. The CDR3 nucleotides are TGTGCCAGCAGCTTAGCTGGTACGGTGGGGCCAGATACGCAGTATTTT.

This clonotype was recorded at least ten times. The chain has TRBV29-1 and TRBJ2-3, with 13 bases lining up with TRBD2. The trim removed 6 bases at V and 0 bases at J, leaving 6 bases unmatched. CDR1 SQVTM and CDR2 ANQGSEA come from the germline V gene. The CDR3 sequence is 16 residues long. The CDR3 DNA follows: TGCAGCGTGTCCGGGACTAGCGGGATGAGCACAGATACGCAGTATTTT. Translated, it gives CSVSGTSGMSTDTQYF.

This clonotype came up many times. The chain links TRBV7-8 to TRBJ2-3; 9 nucleotides line up with TRBD2. The germline CDR1 and CDR2 sequences are SGHVS and FQNEAQ. Trimming at V came to 0 bases and at J to 2 bases, leaving 12 bases not matched to a gene. This CDR3 is built from 19 residues. The CDR3 coding sequence is TGTGCCAGCAGCTTAGCGGAGCGGGGGGCCAGGGGAGCCACAGATACGCAGTATTTT. This translates into CASSLAERGARGATDTQYF.

As for this clonotype: Being one base from a much bigger clone, this may be a read error. The genes are TRBV20-1 and TRBJ2-7; tentatively, D is TRBD1 or TRBD2 (5 bases each). V lost 5 bases and J 7 bases, leaving 21 bases between the germline ends. The length of the CDR3 is 14 residues. Germline loops: CDR1 DFQATT, CDR2 SNEGSKA (reference sequence). CDR3 DNA: TGCAGTGCTTTAGAGAGGGGACCCAATGCAGAGCAGTACTTC. Translated: CSALERGPNAEQYF.

Many counts were recorded for this clonotype. This chain joins TRBV15 and TRBJ2-1; D may be TRBD1 or TRBD2 (5 bases each). This CDR3 comprises 15 residues. From germline, CDR1 is LNHNV and CDR2 YYDKDF (reference sequence). Trimming pared 5 bases from V and 0 bases from J, leaving 11 bases between. The CDR3 spells CATSRGPISYNEQFF. CDR3 coding DNA: TGTGCCACCAGCCGGGGACCCATCTCCTACAATGAGCAGTTCTTC.

This clonotype has a count of ten or more. Here the CDR3 DNA reads TGTGCCAGCAGTTCGCAGGGAATGCGGGGTCGACGCGGGGAGCTGTTTTTT. This gives the protein CASSSQGMRGRRGELFF. This chain connects TRBV12-3 or TRBV12-4 to TRBJ2-2, with a weak D call TRBD2 (6 bases). This CDR3 is 17 amino acids long. Trimming shortened V by 4 bases and J by 7 bases, and 22 bases separated the two germline ends.

This clonotype has a count of ten or more. The rearrangement uses TRBV3-1 and TRBJ2-1, with 12 bases fitting TRBD1. The CDR3 runs to 17 residues. In germline, CDR1 is LGHDT, CDR2 YNNKEL (reference sequence). V dropped 2 bases and J dropped 7; count of bases not matched to a gene: 9. For the CDR3, the DNA is TGTGCCAGCAGCCAATCCTGGGACAGGGGGCAGGGAAATGAGCAGTTCTTC. Amino acid sequence: CASSQSWDRGQGNEQFF.

To note about this clonotype: A much larger clone lies a single base off, so this may be a read error. The chain links TRBV12-3 or TRBV12-4 to TRBJ1-3; no clear D gene. Trimming shortened V by 2 bases and J by 0 bases, and 11 bases separated the two germline ends. The CDR3 has 16 residues. CDR3 sequence (DNA): TGTGCCAGCAGTTTATATCGTCCGATCTCTGGAAACACCATATATTTT. It yields the protein CASSLYRPISGNTIYF.

This clonotype was seen repeatedly, ten times or more. J is TRBJ2-3 and V is TRBV20-1; 7 bases agree with TRBD2. Germline V CDR1 and CDR2: DFQATT, SNEGSKA (reference sequence). V lost 3 bases and J lost 3; bases outside the gene matches: 15. The CDR3 is made up of 17 amino acids. As DNA, the CDR3 is TGCAGTGCTAGTGGGCCGCCCCAGGGCGGGGGAACAGATACGCAGTATTTT. It is translated as CSASGPPQGGGTDTQYF.

At least ten counts were recorded for this clonotype. CDR3 in DNA: TGTGCCACCAGACAGGGTCCCACAACTGAAGCTTTCTTT. Its translation: CATRQGPTTEAFF. V and J are TRBV2 and TRBJ1-1; TRBD1 aligns across 7 bases. This CDR3 comprises 13 residues. V lost 10 bases and J lost 5; bases outside the gene matches: 10. Per the germline V gene, CDR1 is SNHLY and CDR2 is FYNNEI.

This clonotype was seen ten or more times. The chain carries TRBV20-1 and TRBJ2-1, with 8 bases fitting TRBD1. Germline CDR1 reads DFQATT; CDR2 reads SNEGSKA (reference sequence). The CDR3 sequence is 15 residues long. V lost 1 base and J lost 7; bases outside the gene matches: 9. CDR3 residues: CSARGTGRRRNEQFF. Here the CDR3 DNA reads TGCAGTGCTAGAGGGACAGGGAGACGTCGGAATGAGCAGTTCTTC.

This clonotype came up many times. The chain links TRBV14 to TRBJ2-7; D not certain. CDR3 length equals 15 residues. The V end was cut by 2 bases, the J end by 4 bases, with 15 bases between. Germline lookup yields CDR1 SGHDN and CDR2 FVKESK. CDR3 DNA sequence: TGTGCCAGCAGCCAAAGTCCAGGAAAGGGATACGAGCAGTACTTC. It specifies CASSQSPGKGYEQYF.

This clonotype was observed many times. The V and J genes are TRBV12-3 or TRBV12-4 and TRBJ1-5; D perhaps matches TRBD1 (5 bases). Trimming cost V 5 bases and J 7 bases, with 12 bases left between them. The CDR3 runs 13 residues. As DNA, the CDR3 is TGTGCCAGCAGTACGTACAGGAACCAGCCCCAGCATTTT. It translates to CASSTYRNQPQHF.

The sample holds many counts of this clonotype. The V and J genes are TRBV9 and TRBJ2-5, with no clear D. The CDR3 covers 15 residues. V was pared by 5 bases and J by 2 bases, with 16 bases between. CDR1 SGDLS and CDR2 YYNGEE come from the germline V gene. The CDR3 DNA sequence: TGTGCCAGCAGTTCCCATTCTATTCCTCAAGAGACCCAGTACTTC. It translates to CASSSHSIPQETQYF.

The table lists this clonotype with a few counts. The chain joins TRBV7-9 to TRBJ2-2; 8 bases fit TRBD1. J gave up 3 bases and V 5 bases, and 8 bases lay outside the gene matches. Germline loops: CDR1 SEHNR, CDR2 FQNEAQ (reference sequence). The CDR3 runs to 16 residues. The DNA for the CDR3 is TGTGCCAGCAGCGACAGACAGGGGATGGACACCGGGGAGCTGTTTTTT. It codes for CASSDRQGMDTGELFF.

This clonotype has at least ten counts. The V call is TRBV6-1, the J call TRBJ1-2; 7 positions agree with TRBD1. With 3 bases clipped from V and 4 bases from J, the junction kept 2 bases outside the gene matches. Per the germline V gene, CDR1 is MNHNS and CDR2 is SASEGT. The CDR3 is 13 residues long. Written as DNA, the CDR3 is TGTGCCAGCAGTGAGGACAGGAGCTATGGCTACACCTTC. Translated: CASSEDRSYGYTF.

This clonotype was counted ten times or more. The chain is built from TRBV27 and TRBJ2-1, with D unclear. The CDR3 consists of 13 residues. CDR1 is MNHEY and CDR2 is SMNVEV in the germline V gene (reference sequence). Between the trimmed V and J ends, which lost 3 bases and 7 bases, there was a span of 10 bases. CDR3 sequence reads: CASSFAEGNEQFF. In DNA form, the CDR3 reads TGTGCCAGCAGTTTTGCCGAAGGGAATGAGCAGTTCTTC.

This clonotype was picked up many times. The chain couples TRBV5-1 to TRBJ2-7; the D call may be TRBD1 or TRBD2 (5 bases each). Germline V gene lookup returns CDR1 SGHRS and CDR2 YFSETQ. The V end was cut by 3 bases, the J end by 7 bases, with 20 bases between. The length of the CDR3 is 15 residues. CDR3 residues: CASSSPGTVSTEQYF. DNA of the CDR3: TGCGCCAGCAGCTCGCCCGGGACCGTGTCTACGGAGCAGTACTTC.

This clonotype was seen at least ten times. The rearrangement links TRBV20-1 to TRBJ2-7, with 9 bases lining up with TRBD2. Germline CDR1 DFQATT, CDR2 SNEGSKA (reference sequence). The V segment lost 5 bases and the J segment 2 bases; nucleotides outside the gene matches: 4. This CDR3 has 13 amino acids. Here the CDR3 reads CSAGPSGAYEQYF. The CDR3 coding sequence is TGCAGTGCTGGCCCTAGCGGGGCCTACGAGCAGTACTTC.

This clonotype was detected many times. This chain links TRBV7-9 with TRBJ2-1; D uncertain. V was clipped by 1 base and J by 7 bases, with 8 bases between them. The CDR3 covers 13 residues. The germline gives CDR1 SEHNR, CDR2 FQNEAQ (reference sequence). In DNA, the CDR3 is TGTGCCAGCAGCTTAGGGTGGGCTAATGAGCAGTTCTTC. Amino acids: CASSLGWANEQFF.

This clonotype has at least ten counts. V is TRBV5-1 and J is TRBJ2-4; 12 bases match TRBD1. The CDR3 covers 19 residues. Germline V gene lookup returns CDR1 SGHRS and CDR2 YFSETQ. The ends lost 4 bases at V and 0 bases at J; junction bases unmatched: 11. The CDR3 is CASSLGTGGRNLAKNIQYF. Written as DNA, the CDR3 is TGCGCCAGCAGCCTCGGGACAGGGGGCCGAAATCTAGCCAAAAACATTCAGTACTTC.